This T cell receptor beta chain was retrieved from a study of breast tumors, draining lymph nodes, adjacent tissues. As regards this clonotype: Its target is not known. At one end, the junction sequence differs from germline, possibly due to a read error.

Samples came from axillary lymph nodes draining the breast cancer. CDR3 length equals 13 residues. Per the germline V gene, CDR1 is DFQATT and CDR2 is SNEGSKA (reference sequence). Using its own MiXCR run on the multiplex PCR reads, TCRdb lists one record per CDR3 protein. The data show about 140,000 distinct CDR3 sequences, about 30% seen once. General study points: Tumors had less TCR diversity than lymph nodes, more than nontumor tissue. Data fit most tumor T cells coming from lymph node, expanding in tumor. Data only fit, rather than demonstrated, lymph node origin of most tumor T cells.

The V and J genes are TRBV20-1 and TRBJ1-3; D uncertain. The TCR comes from a female donor with breast cancer. Some clones in this sample may be carry-over from other donors' samples. The sample comprised axillary lymph node tissue. The CDR3 region has the DNA TGCAGTGCCGGATCTGGGTCTGGGAACACCGTATATTTT. Its protein is CSAGSGSGNTVYF.